What follows describes a single TCR beta chain. Its cognate antigen is unknown. The data are from a study of T cell responses to AZD1222 COVID-19 vaccine. Study background: Recipients boosted at about 4 weeks or about 12 weeks are pooled.

Overall study findings and caveats: Baseline seropositivity occurred in only a handful of AZD1222 recipients. The study reported that nearly half of spike-specific TCRs target unmutated variant regions. Repertoire sampling was restricted to post-peak T cell response timepoints.

The CDR3 totals 15 residues. Germline CDR1 SGHVS, CDR2 FNYEAQ. With 1 base removed from V and 2 bases from J, the gap between germline ends came to 11 bases. The repertoire was sequenced with immunoSEQ multiplex PCR; TCRdb's copy has only in-frame clones and lacks some. The sample has 150,000 to 200,000 clones, about 92% seen once. J is TRBJ1-2 and V is TRBV7-6; D remains ambiguous. Sample: peripheral blood, taken on day 0 of AZD1222 vaccination. The source of this sequence is an adult in good health. As DNA, the CDR3 is TGTGCCAGCAGCTTAGGAGGTGGTGGGAACTATGGCTACACCTTC. Translating it yields CASSLGGGGNYGYTF.